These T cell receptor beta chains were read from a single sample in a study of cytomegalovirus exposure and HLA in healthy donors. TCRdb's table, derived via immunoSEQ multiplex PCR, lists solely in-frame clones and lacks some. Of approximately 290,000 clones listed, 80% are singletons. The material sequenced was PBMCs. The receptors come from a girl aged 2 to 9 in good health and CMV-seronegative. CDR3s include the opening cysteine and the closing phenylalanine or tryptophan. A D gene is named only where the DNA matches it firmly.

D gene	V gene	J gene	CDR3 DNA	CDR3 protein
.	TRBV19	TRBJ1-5	TGTGCCAGTAGTATTCCGGGGGGCGCGTCGGGACAGCCCCAGCATTTT	CASSIPGGASGQPQHF
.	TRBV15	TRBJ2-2	TGTGCCACCAGTCGCTGTTGCGGCGGGGAGCTGTTTTTT	CATSRCCGGELFF
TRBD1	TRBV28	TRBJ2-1	TGTGCCAGCAGTGGATGGACAGGGAGTGACAATGAGCAGTTCTTC	CASSGWTGSDNEQFF
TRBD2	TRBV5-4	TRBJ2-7	TGTGCCAGCAGCTTGCCCGGGCTAGCGGGATCTGTTTACGAGCAGTACTTC	CASSLPGLAGSVYEQYF
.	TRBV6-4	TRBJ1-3	TGTGCCAGCAGAGCAAACAGGGATCCTGGAAACACCATATATTTT	CASRANRDPGNTIYF
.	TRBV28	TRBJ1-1	TGTGCCAGCACCATACGTCGGGGGGTTCGCGGGTGGGCTGAAGCTTTCTTT	CASTIRRGVRGWAEAFF
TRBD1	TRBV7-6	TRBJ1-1	TGTGCCAGCAGCTCGCAGGGGGACACTGAAGCTTTCTTT	CASSSQGDTEAFF
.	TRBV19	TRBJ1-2	TGTGCCAGTAGTACCGAAAGACACAGGATTCGTAACTATGGCTACACCTTC	CASSTERHRIRNYGYTF
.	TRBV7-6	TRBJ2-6	TGTGCCAGCAGCTACCGGAGCGGGTTGGTGGCTTCAGGGGCCAACGTCCTGACTTTC	CASSYRSGLVASGANVLTF
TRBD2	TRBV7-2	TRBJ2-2	TGTGCCAGCAGCTCACGAGCGGGGGGGCCGGGGAACACCGGGGAGCTGTTTTTT	CASSSRAGGPGNTGELFF
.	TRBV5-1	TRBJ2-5	TGCGCCAGCAGCCAGTTCCCGAATGAGGGGACCCAGTACTTC	CASSQFPNEGTQYF
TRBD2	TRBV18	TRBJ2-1	TGTGCCAGCTCACTGACACTAGCGGGGGGGAATGAGCAGTTCTTC	CASSLTLAGGNEQFF
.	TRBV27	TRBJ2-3	TGTGCCAGCAGTTTAATTGGGGACAACTTTGCAGATACGCAGTATTTT	CASSLIGDNFADTQYF
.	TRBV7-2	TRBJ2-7	TGTGCCAGCAGCCCGACCGACAGGTCCATTTCCTACGAGCAGTACTTC	CASSPTDRSISYEQYF
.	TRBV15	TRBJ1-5	TGTGCCACCAGCAGGGCGGGGTCTAGCAATCAGCCCCAGCATTTT	CATSRAGSSNQPQHF
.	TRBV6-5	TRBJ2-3	TGTGCCAGCAGTTATGGCAGGGGCCCCCCAGATACGCAGTATTTT	CASSYGRGPPDTQYF